The present TCR beta chain was sequenced within a study of OX40 agonist ivuxolimab in advanced cancers. Clones were sequenced by immunoSEQ multiplex PCR, and TCRdb holds only the in-frame ones, with some missing. The table has over 30,000 clones, around 83% seen once. The CDR3 has 16 residues. Germline-derived CDR1 and CDR2 are SGHVS and FQNEAQ. V lost 1 base and J lost 2, with 11 bases in between. The TCR sequence derives from an adult with an advanced solid tumor such as melanoma, head and neck, liver or kidney cancer. The sequenced sample was CD4+ or CD8+ T cells sorted from blood, obtained in a trial of the OX40 agonist ivuxolimab. The chain recombines TRBV7-8 with TRBJ1-4; TRBD1 is a possible D gene (5 bases). CDR3 sequence reads: CASSLGGRRTNEKLFF. For the CDR3, the DNA is TGTGCCAGCAGCTTAGGGGGCCGGCGGACTAATGAAAAACTGTTTTTT.